This is a list of T cell receptor beta chains from one sample in a study of blood T cell repertoires in COVID-19. Profiled with immunoSEQ multiplex PCR; TCRdb holds only in-frame clones, not every one. The sample holds around 30,000 clones; about nine tenths are singletons and the top ten take roughly an eighth. Material: peripheral blood. The receptor source for this set is a man in his 60s with active COVID-19. CDR3s include the opening cysteine and the closing phenylalanine or tryptophan. The order of the fields is clone size, D gene, J gene, V gene, CDR3 protein, CDR3 DNA. The D gene is left open where the match is weak. Clone size appears in some rows only: once, few, many, or a class for an expanded clone.

>-|TRBD2|TRBJ2-3|TRBV6-5
CASRSRLAVTDTQYF
TGTGCCAGCAGGTCACGACTAGCGGTGACAGATACGCAGTATTTT
>-|TRBD1|TRBJ1-6|TRBV12-5
CASGHGWGDRGRSPLHF
TGTGCTAGTGGTCACGGCTGGGGGGACAGGGGGAGGTCACCCCTCCACTTT
>-|TRBD1|TRBJ2-7|TRBV27
CAKTGQGVFEQYF
TGTGCCAAGACGGGACAGGGTGTCTTCGAGCAGTACTTC
>-|-|TRBJ2-5|TRBV4-1
CASSQGVGTSQETQYF
TGCGCCAGCAGCCAAGGAGTTGGGACAAGTCAAGAGACCCAGTACTTC
>-|-|TRBJ1-1|TRBV6-2/TRBV6-3
CASSYGGTVTEAFF
TGTGCCAGCAGTTACGGCGGGACGGTGACTGAAGCTTTCTTT
>-|-|TRBJ2-1|TRBV27
CASTIRTPDSYNEQFF
TGTGCCAGCACTATACGGACACCCGACTCCTACAATGAGCAGTTCTTC
>-|-|TRBJ2-5|TRBV7-9
CASSPRGETQYF
TGTGCCAGCAGTCCAAGAGGAGAGACCCAGTACTTC
>-|-|TRBJ2-3|TRBV5-1
CASSSLALRTDTQYF
TGCGCCAGCAGCTCCCTAGCGTTACGCACAGATACGCAGTATTTT
>-|-|TRBJ2-4|TRBV5-6
CASSFSGAKNIQYF
TGTGCCAGCAGCTTCTCCGGGGCCAAAAACATTCAGTACTTC
>-|TRBD1|TRBJ2-1|TRBV7-2
CASSLAAGQGDNEQFF
TGTGCCAGCAGCTTAGCGGCGGGACAGGGCGACAATGAGCAGTTCTTC
>once|-|TRBJ1-6|TRBV7-2
CASSSDGSSYNSPLHF
TGTGCCAGCAGCTCTGACGGGAGCTCCTATAATTCACCCCTCCACTTT
>-|TRBD2|TRBJ2-1|TRBV11-3
CASSWGGREYNEQFF
TGTGCCAGCAGCTGGGGGGGGAGGGAATACAATGAGCAGTTCTTC
>-|TRBD2|TRBJ2-1|TRBV4-3
CASSRQPGLAGHNEQFF
TGCGCCAGCAGCCGACAACCGGGACTAGCGGGACACAATGAGCAGTTCTTC
>-|TRBD2|TRBJ2-7|TRBV6-5
CASSRTSGHYEQYF
TGTGCCAGCAGTCGGACTAGCGGCCACTACGAGCAGTACTTC
>-|TRBD2|TRBJ2-1|TRBV19
CASSPGLAGSQFF
TGTGCCAGTAGTCCGGGACTAGCGGGATCCCAGTTCTTC
>once|-|TRBJ1-4|TRBV25-1
CASSTGSNEKLFF
TGTGCCAGCAGTACAGGGAGCAATGAAAAACTGTTTTTT
>-|-|TRBJ2-1|TRBV7-2
CASSLRTSSSYNEQFF
TGTGCCAGCAGCTTACGGACTTCTAGCTCCTACAATGAGCAGTTCTTC
>-|-|TRBJ2-2|TRBV4-3
CASSPARSGELFF
TGCGCCAGCAGCCCGGCCCGGAGCGGGGAGCTGTTTTTT
>-|-|TRBJ2-5|TRBV3-1/TRBV3-2
CASSPLTITQETQYF
TGTGCCAGCAGCCCCTTGACTATAACACAAGAGACCCAGTACTTC
>-|-|TRBJ2-7|TRBV4-1
CASSQGDRLSYEQYF
TGCGCCAGCAGCCAAGGAGACAGACTTTCCTACGAGCAGTACTTC
>-|-|TRBJ1-3|TRBV3-1/TRBV3-2
CASSQDRYSGNTIYF
TGTGCCAGCAGCCAAGACAGGTACTCTGGAAACACCATATATTTT
>-|-|TRBJ1-6|TRBV7-2
CASSEIPGISPLHF
TGTGCCAGCAGCGAAATCCCAGGGATCTCACCCCTCCACTTT
>-|-|TRBJ2-1|TRBV24-1
CATSDQTLSGNEQFF
TGTGCCACCAGTGATCAGACCCTTAGCGGAAATGAGCAGTTCTTC
>-|TRBD2|TRBJ2-2|TRBV7-8
CASSLGRGRAGELFF
TGTGCCAGCAGCTTGGGTCGAGGGAGGGCCGGGGAGCTGTTTTTT
>-|TRBD2|TRBJ2-7|TRBV14
CASSQDQYGGDEQYF
TGTGCCAGCAGCCAAGATCAGTATGGGGGGGACGAGCAGTACTTC
>once|-|TRBJ2-1|TRBV5-4
CASGNRDLSSYNEQFF
TGTGCCAGCGGAAACAGGGACCTCAGCTCCTACAATGAGCAGTTCTTC
>-|TRBD1|TRBJ1-1|TRBV6-5
CASSYLGRGTNTEAFF
TGTGCCAGCAGTTACCTCGGCAGGGGGACGAACACTGAAGCTTTCTTT
>-|TRBD2|TRBJ2-3|TRBV15
CATSITTGTNMRRNTQYF
TGTGCCACCAGCATTACGACCGGGACTAATATGAGGCGAAATACGCAGTATTTT
>once|TRBD1|TRBJ2-1|TRBV7-9
CASSSGTGDNEQFF
TGTGCCAGCAGCTCCGGGACAGGGGACAATGAGCAGTTCTTC
>-|-|TRBJ2-3|TRBV4-1
CASSQRTTDTQYF
TGCGCCAGCAGCCAGCGAACCACAGATACGCAGTATTTT
>-|-|TRBJ1-1|TRBV6-2/TRBV6-3
CASSYPRRNTEAFF
TGTGCCAGCAGTTACCCCAGGCGGAACACTGAAGCTTTCTTT
>-|-|TRBJ1-4|TRBV4-3
CASSQDWSGNVEKLFF
TGCGCCAGCAGCCAAGATTGGTCAGGGAACGTCGAAAAACTGTTTTTT
>once|-|TRBJ2-1|TRBV7-3
CASSPTSLTYNEQFF
TGTGCCAGCAGCCCAACTAGCCTAACATACAATGAGCAGTTCTTC
>once|TRBD2|TRBJ2-1|TRBV2
CAIGGLAGVNEQFF
TGTGCCATTGGGGGACTAGCGGGAGTAAATGAGCAGTTCTTC
>-|TRBD1|TRBJ2-7|TRBV9
CASSVGGQGYHEQYF
TGTGCCAGCAGCGTAGGGGGACAGGGTTACCACGAGCAGTACTTC
>-|TRBD2|TRBJ2-7|TRBV11-2
CASSSGGKQYF
TGTGCCAGCAGCTCGGGGGGGAAGCAGTACTTC
>-|-|TRBJ2-5|TRBV3-1/TRBV3-2
CASSHSGPQETQYF
TGTGCCAGCAGCCATTCAGGGCCCCAAGAGACCCAGTACTTC
>-|TRBD2|TRBJ2-2|TRBV4-1
CASSQEGLAGRRANTGELFF
TGCGCCAGCAGCCAAGAGGGGCTAGCGGGGCGGAGAGCGAACACCGGGGAGCTGTTTTTT
>-|-|TRBJ1-5|TRBV4-3
CASSQDRGAQPQHF
TGCGCCAGCAGCCAAGATCGGGGGGCTCAGCCCCAGCATTTT
>-|-|TRBJ1-4|TRBV19
CASSPVGASNEKLFF
TGTGCCAGTTCTCCGGTTGGGGCATCTAATGAAAAACTGTTTTTT
>-|-|TRBJ2-1|TRBV15
CATSRDWESNEQFF
TGTGCCACCAGCAGAGATTGGGAGAGCAATGAGCAGTTCTTC